The 9 T cell receptor beta chains in this list originate from one sample, sequenced in a study of human T cells and chemical hapten exposure. Whole blood that had not been fractionated was the source of extracted total RNA. TCRdb ran MiXCR on the 5' RACE reads and lists one entry per CDR3 protein. There are 110,000 or so distinct CDR3 sequences in the sample; more than 15% occur only once, and 2.5% to 3% lies in the top ten. The source of these receptors is a human donor in good health.

The CDR3 nucleotides read TGCAGTGCTAGTATTAGCGGTGCCCCTAATGAGCAGTTCTTC. Translated, it gives CSASISGAPNEQFF. This chain joins TRBV20-1 and TRBJ2-1; D is perhaps TRBD2 (6 bases). Trimming removed 3 bases at V and 7 bases at J, with 16 bases between. The CDR3 length is 14 residues. CDR1 DFQATT and CDR2 SNEGSKA come from the germline V gene (reference sequence).

In its sample, this clonotype was seen a few times. V is TRBV24-1 and J is TRBJ1-5; D is possibly TRBD1 (5 bases). The CDR3 totals 15 residues. CDR1 KGHDR and CDR2 SFDVKD come from the germline V gene. Trimming left V 7 bases short and J 0 bases short, with 12 bases between. The CDR3: CATRRGGDSNQPQHF. DNA of the CDR3: TGTGCCACCAGACGGGGGGGGGATAGCAATCAGCCCCAGCATTTT.

The chain links TRBV7-9 to TRBJ2-2, with 10 bases that match TRBD1. Per the germline V gene, CDR1 is SEHNR and CDR2 is FQNEAQ (reference sequence). The length of the CDR3 is 15 residues. Trimming removed 8 bases from V and 6 bases from J; junction bases left unmatched: 9. CDR3 loop: CASQDDGQGAGELFF. The CDR3 nucleotides are TGTGCCAGCCAAGACGACGGACAGGGGGCCGGGGAGCTGTTTTTT.

This clonotype has a handful of counts. The chain couples TRBV5-6 to TRBJ2-1; 8 positions agree with TRBD2. The ends lost 0 bases at V and 3 bases at J; junction bases unmatched: 5. This CDR3 has 16 residues. CDR1 is SGHDT, CDR2 YYEEEE, per germline. The CDR3 DNA sequence: TGTGCCAGCAGCTTGGAGGGGACTAGTCACTACAATGAGCAGTTCTTC. Encoded protein: CASSLEGTSHYNEQFF.

The chain uses TRBV9 and TRBJ1-4; D remains unclear. This CDR3 is 13 amino acids long. Germline CDR1 and CDR2: SGDLS and YYNGEE. Trimming removed 4 bases from V and 8 bases from J, with 12 bases in between. The CDR3 bases are TGTGCCAGCAGCCCCCTAGGCGGGGAAAAACTGTTTTTT. It is translated as CASSPLGGEKLFF.

The genes are TRBV28 and TRBJ1-2; D call uncertain. There are 10 residues in the CDR3. CDR1 and CDR2 (germline): MDHEN, SYDVKM. Trimming removed 10 bases from V and 7 bases from J, with 10 bases in between. The CDR3 sequence is CATVQVGYTF. The CDR3 DNA reads as TGTGCCACCGTGCAGGTTGGCTACACCTTC.

V is TRBV4-1 and J is TRBJ2-5; TRBD1 agrees at 7 bases. J gave up 9 bases and V 4 bases, and 8 bases lay outside the gene matches. The CDR3 is 13 residues long. Germline CDR1 is MGHRA and CDR2 is YSYEKL. DNA for the CDR3: TGCGCCAGCAGCCCGACAGGGCTAATGGCCCAGTACTTC. It yields the protein CASSPTGLMAQYF.

The chain combines TRBV11-2 with TRBJ2-4; D gene ambiguous. Trimming pared 7 bases from V and 0 bases from J, leaving 22 bases between. The CDR3 totals 18 residues. The germline V gene encodes CDR1 SGHAT and CDR2 FQNNGV. CDR3 region: CASTLGILNGLAKNIQYF. The CDR3, as DNA: TGTGCCAGCACCCTCGGCATTTTAAATGGTCTAGCCAAAAACATTCAGTACTTC.

This clonotype was observed many times. The chain has TRBV11-3 and TRBJ2-1; D gene ambiguous. Germline V CDR1 and CDR2: SGHNT, YENEEA. V was trimmed by 2 bases and J by 7 bases, leaving 9 bases between them. This CDR3 spans 13 amino acids. Here the CDR3 DNA reads TGTGCCAGCAGCTTAAGGACGGCAAATGAGCAGTTCTTC. This codes for CASSLRTANEQFF.